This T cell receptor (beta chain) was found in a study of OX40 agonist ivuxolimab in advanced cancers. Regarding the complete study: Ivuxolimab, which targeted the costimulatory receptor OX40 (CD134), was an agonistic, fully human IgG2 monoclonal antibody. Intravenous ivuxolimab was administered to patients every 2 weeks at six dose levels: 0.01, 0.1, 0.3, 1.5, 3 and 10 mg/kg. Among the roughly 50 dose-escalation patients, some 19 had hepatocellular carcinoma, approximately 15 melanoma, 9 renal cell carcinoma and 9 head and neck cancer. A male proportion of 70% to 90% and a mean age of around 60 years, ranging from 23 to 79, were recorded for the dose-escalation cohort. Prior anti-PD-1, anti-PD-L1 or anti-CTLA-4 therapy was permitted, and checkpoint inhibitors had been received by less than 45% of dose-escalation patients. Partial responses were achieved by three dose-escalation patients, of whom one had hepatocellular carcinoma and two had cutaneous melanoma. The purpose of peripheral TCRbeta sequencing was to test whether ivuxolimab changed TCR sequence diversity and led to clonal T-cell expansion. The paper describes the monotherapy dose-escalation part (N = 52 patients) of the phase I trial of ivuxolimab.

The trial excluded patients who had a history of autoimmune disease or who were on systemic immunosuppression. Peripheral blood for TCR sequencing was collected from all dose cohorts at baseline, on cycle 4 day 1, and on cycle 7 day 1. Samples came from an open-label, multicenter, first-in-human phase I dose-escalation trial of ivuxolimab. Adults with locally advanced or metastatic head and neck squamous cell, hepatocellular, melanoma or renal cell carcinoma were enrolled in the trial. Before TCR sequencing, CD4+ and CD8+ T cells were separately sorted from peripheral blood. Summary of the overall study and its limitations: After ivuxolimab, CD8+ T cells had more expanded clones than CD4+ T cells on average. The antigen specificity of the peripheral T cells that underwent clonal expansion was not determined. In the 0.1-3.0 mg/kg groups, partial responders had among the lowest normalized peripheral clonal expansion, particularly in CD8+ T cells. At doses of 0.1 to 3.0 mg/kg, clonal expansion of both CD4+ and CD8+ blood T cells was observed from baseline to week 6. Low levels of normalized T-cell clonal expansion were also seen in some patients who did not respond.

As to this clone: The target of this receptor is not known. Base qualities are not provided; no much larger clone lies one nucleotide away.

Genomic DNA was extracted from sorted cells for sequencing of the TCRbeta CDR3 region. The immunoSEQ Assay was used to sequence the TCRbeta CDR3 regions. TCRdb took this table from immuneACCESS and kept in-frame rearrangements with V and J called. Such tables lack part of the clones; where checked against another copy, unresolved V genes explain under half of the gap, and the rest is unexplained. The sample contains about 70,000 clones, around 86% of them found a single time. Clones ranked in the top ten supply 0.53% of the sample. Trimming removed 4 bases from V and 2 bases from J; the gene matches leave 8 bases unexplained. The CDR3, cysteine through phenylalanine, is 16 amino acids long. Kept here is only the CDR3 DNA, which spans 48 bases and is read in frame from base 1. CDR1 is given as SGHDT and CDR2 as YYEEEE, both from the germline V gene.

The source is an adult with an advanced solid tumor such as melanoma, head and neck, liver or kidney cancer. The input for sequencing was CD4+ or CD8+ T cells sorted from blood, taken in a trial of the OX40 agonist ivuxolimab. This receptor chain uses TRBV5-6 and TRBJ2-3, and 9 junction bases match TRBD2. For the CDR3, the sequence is CASSPGTSSPTDTQYF. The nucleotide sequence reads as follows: TGTGCCAGCAGCCCTGGGACTAGCTCACCCACAGATACGCAGTATTTT.